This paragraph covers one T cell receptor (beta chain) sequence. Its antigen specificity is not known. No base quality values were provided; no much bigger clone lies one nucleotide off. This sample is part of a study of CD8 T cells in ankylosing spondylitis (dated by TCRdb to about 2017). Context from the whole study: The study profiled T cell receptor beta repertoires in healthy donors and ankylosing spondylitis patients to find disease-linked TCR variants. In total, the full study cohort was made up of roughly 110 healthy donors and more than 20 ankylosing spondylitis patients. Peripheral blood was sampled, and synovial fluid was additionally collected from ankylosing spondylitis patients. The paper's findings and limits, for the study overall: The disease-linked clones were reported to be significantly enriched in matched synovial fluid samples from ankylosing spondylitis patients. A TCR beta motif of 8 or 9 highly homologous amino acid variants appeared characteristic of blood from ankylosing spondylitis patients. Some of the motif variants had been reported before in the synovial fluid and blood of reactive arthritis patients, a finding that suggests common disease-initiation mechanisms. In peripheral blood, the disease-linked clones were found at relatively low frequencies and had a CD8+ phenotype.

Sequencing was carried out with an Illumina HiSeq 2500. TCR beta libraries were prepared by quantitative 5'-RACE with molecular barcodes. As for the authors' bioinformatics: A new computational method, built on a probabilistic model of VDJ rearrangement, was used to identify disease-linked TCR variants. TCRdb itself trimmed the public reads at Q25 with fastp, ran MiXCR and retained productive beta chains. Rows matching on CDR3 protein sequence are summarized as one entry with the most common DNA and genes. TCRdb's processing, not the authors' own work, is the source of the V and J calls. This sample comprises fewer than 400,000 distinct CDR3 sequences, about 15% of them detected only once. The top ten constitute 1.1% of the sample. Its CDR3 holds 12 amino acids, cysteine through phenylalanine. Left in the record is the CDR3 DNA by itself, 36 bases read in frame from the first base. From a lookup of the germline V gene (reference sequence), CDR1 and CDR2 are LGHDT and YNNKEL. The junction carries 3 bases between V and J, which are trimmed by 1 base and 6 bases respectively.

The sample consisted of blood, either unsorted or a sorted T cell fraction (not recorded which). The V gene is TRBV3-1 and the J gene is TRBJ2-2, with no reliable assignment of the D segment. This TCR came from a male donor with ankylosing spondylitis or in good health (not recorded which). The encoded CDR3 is CASSQAPGELFF. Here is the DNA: TGTGCCAGCAGCCAAGCCCCCGGGGAGCTGTTTTTT. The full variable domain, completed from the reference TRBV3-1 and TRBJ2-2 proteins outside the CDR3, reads DTAVSQTPKYLVTQMGNDKSIKCEQNLGHDTMYWYKQDSKKFLKIMFSYNNKELIINETVPNRFSPKSPDKAHLNLHINSLELGDSAVYFCASSQAPGELFFGEGSRLTVL.